These 24 T cell receptor beta chains share one sample of origin, sequenced in a study of T cell responses to AZD1222 COVID-19 vaccine. Measured with immunoSEQ multiplex PCR; TCRdb has only the in-frame clones, and not every one. Of some 150,000 clones detected, around 88% appear once; the ten largest clones hold 2% to 2.5%. The specimen was peripheral blood, collected on day 0 of AZD1222 vaccination. The origin of the receptors is an adult in good health.

CDR3 residues: CASSNSGKNTGELFF. The CDR3 coding sequence is TGCGCCAGCAGCAATAGCGGGAAGAACACCGGGGAGCTGTTTTTT. The V call is TRBV5-1, the J call TRBJ2-2; TRBD2 matches 8 bases. V was clipped by 4 bases and J by 1 base; unmatched bases: 3. Germline V CDR1 and CDR2: SGHRS, YFSETQ. The CDR3 consists of 15 residues.

This chain joins TRBV30 and TRBJ2-2; D ambiguous. V lost 5 bases, J lost 5 bases, and 9 bases lay in between. CDR1 is GTSNPN, CDR2 SVGIG, per germline (reference sequence). The CDR3 spans 12 residues. The CDR3, as DNA: TGTGCCTGGGGCCCTATGACCGGGGAGCTGTTTTTT. It translates to CAWGPMTGELFF.

The rearrangement joins TRBV28 to TRBJ1-2; D is possibly TRBD1 (5 bases). Germline CDR1 MDHEN, CDR2 SYDVKM. The V gene lost 6 bases and the J gene lost 7 bases, with 15 bases spanning the gap. This CDR3 spans 13 amino acids. The CDR3 protein is CASRGDPPVGYTF. CDR3 bases: TGTGCCAGCAGGGGGGATCCGCCGGTTGGCTACACCTTC.

The chain links TRBV7-9 to TRBJ1-5; maybe TRBD1 (6 bases). The V end lost 4 bases, the J end lost 4 bases, and 8 bases lay between the germline ends. The CDR3 totals 13 residues. Per germline, CDR1 SEHNR and CDR2 FQNEAQ (reference sequence). The CDR3, as DNA: TGTGCCAGCAGCTCGGGACAAAATCAGCCCCAGCATTTT. Translating it yields CASSSGQNQPQHF.

The chain links TRBV5-6 to TRBJ1-2, with a possible D match to TRBD1 (6 bases). Trimming shortened V by 3 bases and J by 5 bases, and 11 bases separated the two germline ends. CDR3 length: 13 amino acids. Germline CDR1 SGHDT, CDR2 YYEEEE. The CDR3 DNA is TGTGCCAGCAGCTCAGGGGTTGGGTATGGCTACACCTTC. Translated: CASSSGVGYGYTF.

The V call is TRBV10-3, the J call TRBJ1-1; D is perhaps TRBD1 (5 bases). This CDR3 spans 13 amino acids. Germline CDR1 and CDR2: ENHRY and SYGVKD. V was clipped by 8 bases and J by 1 base, with 11 bases between them. For the CDR3, the DNA is TGTGCCATCCAGGGTCCCTCGAACACTGAAGCTTTCTTT. This encodes CAIQGPSNTEAFF.

This sequence joins TRBV4-2 and TRBJ2-4; TRBD2 might be the D (7 bases). In germline, CDR1 is LGHNA, CDR2 YNFKEQ. CDR3 length: 16 amino acids. Between the trimmed V and J ends, which lost 4 bases and 1 base, there was a span of 14 bases. The CDR3 region has the DNA TGTGCCAGCAGCCCCGGGGGGCGGGACGCCAAAAACATTCAGTACTTC. Amino acid sequence: CASSPGGRDAKNIQYF.

The rearrangement uses TRBV9 and TRBJ2-7; no reliable D call. CDR1 and CDR2 (germline): SGDLS, YYNGEE. Trimming took off 3 bases at V and 0 bases at J, with 10 bases between the two ends. The CDR3 spans 14 residues. CDR3: CASSALGISYEQYF. CDR3 DNA: TGTGCCAGCAGCGCGCTAGGGATCTCCTACGAGCAGTACTTC. Filled out from reference TRBV9 and TRBJ2-7, the complete variable domain reads DSGVTQTPKHLITATGQRVTLRCSPRSGDLSVYWYQQSLDQGLQFLIQYYNGEERAKGNILERFSAQQFPDLHSELNLSSLELGDSALYFCASSALGISYEQYFGPGTRLTVT.

V is TRBV28 and J is TRBJ2-5; TRBD2 agrees at 7 bases. Trimming removed 6 bases from V and 1 base from J; junction bases left unmatched: 8. The CDR3 covers 15 residues. Germline CDR1 MDHEN, CDR2 SYDVKM. CDR3 DNA: TGTGCCAGCAGACGACTAGCCGAATTCCAAGAGACCCAGTACTTC. It translates to CASRRLAEFQETQYF.

This chain links TRBV28 with TRBJ2-7, with D unclear. CDR3 length: 13 amino acids. The germline CDR1 and CDR2 sequences are MDHEN and SYDVKM. V was shortened by 3 bases and J by 2 bases, with 8 bases between the two germline ends. As DNA, the CDR3 is TGTGCCAGCAGTTTTATCTTCCCCTACGAGCAGTACTTC. As protein: CASSFIFPYEQYF. Looking up the rest from reference TRBV28 and TRBJ2-7 gives the full variable domain: DVKVTQSSRYLVKRTGEKVFLECVQDMDHENMFWYRQDPGLGLRLIYFSYDVKMKEKGDIPEGYSVSREKKERFSLILESASTNQTSMYLCASSFIFPYEQYFGPGTRLTVT.

The chain is built from TRBV28 and TRBJ2-7; TRBD1 matches at 9 bases. J gave up 5 bases and V 5 bases, and 13 bases lay outside the gene matches. Per germline, CDR1 MDHEN and CDR2 SYDVKM. The CDR3 runs to 16 residues. The CDR3 is CASSPRGDRVSNEQYF. The CDR3 nucleotides are TGTGCCAGCAGTCCCCGGGGGGACAGGGTGTCTAACGAGCAGTACTTC.

The chain is built from TRBV6-5 and TRBJ1-5, with D uncertain. Trimming left V 5 bases short and J 1 base short, with 6 bases between. The CDR3 covers 13 residues. From germline, CDR1 is MNHEY and CDR2 SVGAGI. In DNA, the CDR3 is TGTGCCAGCAGTATCAGAAGCAATCAGCCCCAGCATTTT. This codes for CASSIRSNQPQHF.

This clone was recorded once. Other nucleotide sequences from this sample produce the same CDR3. The genes are TRBV6-5 and TRBJ1-3, with D uncertain. V lost 3 bases and J lost 4, with 4 bases in between. The CDR3 contains 12 residues. Germline CDR1 and CDR2: MNHEY and SVGAGI. DNA for the CDR3: TGTGCCAGCAGTTATGGCGGAAACACCATATATTTT. Encoded protein: CASSYGGNTIYF.

V usage is TRBV11-3 and J usage is TRBJ2-3; the D gene is possibly TRBD1 (6 bases). Trimming cost V 1 base and J 14 bases, with 10 bases left between them. This CDR3 is 11 amino acids long. Germline-derived CDR1 and CDR2 are SGHNT and YENEEA. The DNA of the CDR3 is TGTGCCAGCAGCTTAGGGGGGCGGTCGTATTTT. It specifies CASSLGGRSYF.

The chain joins TRBV9 to TRBJ1-5; D ambiguous. Germline loops: CDR1 SGDLS, CDR2 YYNGEE. The CDR3 has 10 amino acids. V was cut by 7 bases and J by 6 bases, with 5 bases left in between. The CDR3 sequence: CASGGQPQHF. The DNA for the CDR3 is TGTGCCAGCGGTGGTCAGCCCCAGCATTTT. Full variable domain (missing parts from reference TRBV9 and TRBJ1-5): DSGVTQTPKHLITATGQRVTLRCSPRSGDLSVYWYQQSLDQGLQFLIQYYNGEERAKGNILERFSAQQFPDLHSELNLSSLELGDSALYFCASGGQPQHFGDGTRLSIL.

The chain has TRBV6-2 or TRBV6-3 and TRBJ2-7, with TRBD1 matching 10 bases. The CDR3 contains 19 residues. Germline lookup yields CDR1 MNHEY and CDR2 SVGEGT. V dropped 0 bases and J dropped 0; count of bases not matched to a gene: 11. The CDR3 bases are TGTGCCAGCAGTTACTCCGGGACAGGGGATACTCCTAGCTCCTACGAGCAGTACTTC. Its translation: CASSYSGTGDTPSSYEQYF.

V usage is TRBV27 and J usage is TRBJ2-1; 10 nucleotides agree with TRBD1. The CDR3 is 16 residues long. Trimming cost V 4 bases and J 8 bases; bases outside gene matches: 11. The germline CDR1 and CDR2 sequences are MNHEY and SMNVEV (reference sequence). This CDR3 reads CASSSTTGTGVHEQFF. CDR3 in DNA: TGTGCCAGCAGTTCCACCACCGGGACAGGGGTCCATGAGCAGTTCTTC.

This clone was detected only once. J is TRBJ2-3 and V is TRBV7-9; D perhaps matches TRBD2 (6 bases). Germline lookup yields CDR1 SEHNR and CDR2 FQNEAQ (reference sequence). The V end was cut by 5 bases, the J end by 4 bases, with 10 bases between. The CDR3 length is 13 residues. CDR3 bases: TGTGCCAGCAGCCCCAGACTAGCAGATACGCAGTATTTT. It codes for CASSPRLADTQYF.

The V gene is TRBV9, the J gene TRBJ1-1; D remains unclear. V lost 6 bases, J lost 4 bases, and 10 bases lay in between. The germline V gene has CDR1 SGDLS and CDR2 YYNGEE. There are 12 residues in the CDR3. The CDR3 nucleotides are TGTGCCAGCAAACAAGACGGCACTGAAGCTTTCTTT. Translating gives CASKQDGTEAFF.

The chain links TRBV12-5 to TRBJ2-1; D is unclear. The CDR3 contains 16 residues. Germline lookup yields CDR1 LGHNT and CDR2 FRNRAP. Trimming shortened V by 5 bases and J by 0 bases, and 14 bases separated the two germline ends. In nucleotides, the CDR3 is TGTGCTAGTGGTCTTCCCGGCGACACCTCCTACAATGAGCAGTTCTTC. It is translated as CASGLPGDTSYNEQFF.

V usage is TRBV11-2 and J usage is TRBJ1-5, with D possibly being TRBD1 (6 bases). Trimming removed 5 bases at V and 6 bases at J, with 17 bases between. This CDR3 is 15 amino acids long. The germline CDR1 and CDR2 sequences are SGHAT and FQNNGV. DNA of the CDR3: TGTGCCAGCAGCGTTTTGGGGGCTGTCAGTCAGCCCCAGCATTTT. It codes for CASSVLGAVSQPQHF.

This sequence joins TRBV7-8 and TRBJ1-2; D is ambiguous. CDR3 length equals 12 residues. Trimming took 0 bases from V and 6 from J, leaving 5 bases between them. The germline gives CDR1 SGHVS, CDR2 FQNEAQ. The CDR3 DNA reads TGTGCCAGCAGCTTAGCTCGCGATGGCTACACCTTC. It codes for CASSLARDGYTF.

V is TRBV6-6 and J is TRBJ2-6, with 9 bases identical to TRBD1. J gave up 3 bases and V 8 bases, and 8 bases lay outside the gene matches. This CDR3 comprises 16 residues. Germline CDR1 is MNHNY and CDR2 is SVGAGI (reference sequence). The CDR3 DNA reads TGTGCCAGCGGGACAGGGAACAAAGGTGGGGCCAACGTCCTGACTTTC. Its translation is CASGTGNKGGANVLTF.

The J gene is TRBJ2-5, the V gene TRBV28, with 12 bases matching TRBD2. The CDR3 totals 15 residues. Germline loops: CDR1 MDHEN, CDR2 SYDVKM. J gave up 1 base and V 5 bases, and 2 bases lay outside the gene matches. The CDR3 reads CASSTSGRIQETQYF. The CDR3 DNA reads TGTGCCAGCAGTACTAGCGGGAGGATCCAAGAGACCCAGTACTTC.